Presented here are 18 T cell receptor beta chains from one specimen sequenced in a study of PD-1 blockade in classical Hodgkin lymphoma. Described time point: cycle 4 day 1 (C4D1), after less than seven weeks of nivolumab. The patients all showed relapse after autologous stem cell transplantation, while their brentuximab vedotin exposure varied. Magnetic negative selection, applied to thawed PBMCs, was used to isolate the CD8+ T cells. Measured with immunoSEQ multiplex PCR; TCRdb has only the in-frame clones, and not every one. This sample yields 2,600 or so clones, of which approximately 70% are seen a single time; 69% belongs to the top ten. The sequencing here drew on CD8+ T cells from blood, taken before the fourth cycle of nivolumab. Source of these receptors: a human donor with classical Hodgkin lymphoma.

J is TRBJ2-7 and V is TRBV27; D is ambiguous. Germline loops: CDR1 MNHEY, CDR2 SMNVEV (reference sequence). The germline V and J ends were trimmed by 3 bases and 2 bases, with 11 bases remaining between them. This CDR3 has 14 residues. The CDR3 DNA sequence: TGTGCCAGCAGTTTTGGTGTTAGGGCCTACGAGCAGTACTTC. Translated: CASSFGVRAYEQYF.

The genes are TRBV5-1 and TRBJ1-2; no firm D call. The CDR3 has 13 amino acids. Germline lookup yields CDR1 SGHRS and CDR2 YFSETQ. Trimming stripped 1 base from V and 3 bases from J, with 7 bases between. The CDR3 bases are TGCGCCAGCAGCTTGACGGGTCACTATGGCTACACCTTC. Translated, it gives CASSLTGHYGYTF. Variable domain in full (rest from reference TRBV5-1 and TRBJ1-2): KAGVTQTPRYLIKTRGQQVTLSCSPISGHRSVSWYQQTPGQGLQFLFEYFSETQRNKGNFPGRFSGRQFSNSRSEMNVSTLELGDSALYLCASSLTGHYGYTFGSGTRLTVV.

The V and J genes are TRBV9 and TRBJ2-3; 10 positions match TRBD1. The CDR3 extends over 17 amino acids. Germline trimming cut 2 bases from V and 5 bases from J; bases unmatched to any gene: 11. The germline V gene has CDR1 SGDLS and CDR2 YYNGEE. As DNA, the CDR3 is TGTGCCAGCAGCGTCGCCTCGACAGGGGGCGTAAGAGATACGCAGTATTTT. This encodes CASSVASTGGVRDTQYF.

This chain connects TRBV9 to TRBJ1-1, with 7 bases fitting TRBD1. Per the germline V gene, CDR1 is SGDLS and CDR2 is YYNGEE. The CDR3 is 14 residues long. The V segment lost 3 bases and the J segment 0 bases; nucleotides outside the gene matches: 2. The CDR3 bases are TGTGCCAGCAGCGCGACAGGGATGAACACTGAAGCTTTCTTT. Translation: CASSATGMNTEAFF.

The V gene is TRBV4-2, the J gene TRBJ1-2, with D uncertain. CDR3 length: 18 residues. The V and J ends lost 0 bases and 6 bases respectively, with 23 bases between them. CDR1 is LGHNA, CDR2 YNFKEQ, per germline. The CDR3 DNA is TGTGCCAGCAGCCAAGATCGTTCGGCGTCGATCGGGGAGAATGGCTACACCTTC. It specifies CASSQDRSASIGENGYTF.

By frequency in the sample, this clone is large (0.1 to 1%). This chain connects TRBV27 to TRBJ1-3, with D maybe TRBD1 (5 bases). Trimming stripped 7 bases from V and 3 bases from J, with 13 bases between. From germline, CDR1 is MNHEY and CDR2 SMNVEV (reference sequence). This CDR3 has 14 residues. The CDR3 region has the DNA TGTGCCAGCAAAGTAGGGGCCGGTGGAAACACCATATATTTT. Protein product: CASKVGAGGNTIYF.

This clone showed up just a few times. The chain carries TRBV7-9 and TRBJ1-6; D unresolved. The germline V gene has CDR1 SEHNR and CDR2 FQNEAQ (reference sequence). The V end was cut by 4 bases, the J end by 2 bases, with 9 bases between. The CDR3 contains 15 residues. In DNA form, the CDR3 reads TGTGCCAGCAGCTCGGACGGAGCCTATAATTCACCCCTCCACTTT. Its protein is CASSSDGAYNSPLHF.

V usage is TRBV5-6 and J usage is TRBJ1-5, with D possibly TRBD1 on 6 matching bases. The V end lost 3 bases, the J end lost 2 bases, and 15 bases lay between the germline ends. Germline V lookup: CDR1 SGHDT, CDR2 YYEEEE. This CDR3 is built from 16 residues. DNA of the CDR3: TGTGCCAGCAGCTACACCACAGGGCCAGGCAATCAGCCCCAGCATTTT. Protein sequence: CASSYTTGPGNQPQHF. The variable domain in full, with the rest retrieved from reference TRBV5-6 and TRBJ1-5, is DAGVTQSPTHLIKTRGQQVTLRCSPKSGHDTVSWYQQALGQGPQFIFQYYEEEERQRGNFPDRFSGHQFPNYSSELNVNALLLGDSALYLCASSYTTGPGNQPQHFGDGTRLSIL.

CDR3 DNA sequence: TGTGCCAGCAGCTTAGGATCCTACGAGCAGTACTTC. Its protein product is CASSLGSYEQYF. V usage is TRBV11-2 and J usage is TRBJ2-7; D remains ambiguous. This CDR3 region has 12 residues. Germline values: CDR1 SGHAT, CDR2 FQNNGV. V shed 1 base and J shed 1 base, with 2 bases lying between them.

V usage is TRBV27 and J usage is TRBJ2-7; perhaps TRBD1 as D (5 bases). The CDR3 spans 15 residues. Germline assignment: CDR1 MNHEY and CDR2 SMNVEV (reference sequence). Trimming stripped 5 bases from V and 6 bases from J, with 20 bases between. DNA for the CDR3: TGTGCCAGCAGTCCAGGGTTCAGTAAACATTTCGAGCAGTACTTC. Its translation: CASSPGFSKHFEQYF.

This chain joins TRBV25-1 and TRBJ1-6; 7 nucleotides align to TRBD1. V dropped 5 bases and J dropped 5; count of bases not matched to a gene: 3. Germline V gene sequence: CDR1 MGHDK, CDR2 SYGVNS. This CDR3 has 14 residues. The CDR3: CASSWDRDNSPLHF. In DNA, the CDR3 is TGTGCCAGCAGTTGGGACAGAGATAATTCACCCCTCCACTTT.

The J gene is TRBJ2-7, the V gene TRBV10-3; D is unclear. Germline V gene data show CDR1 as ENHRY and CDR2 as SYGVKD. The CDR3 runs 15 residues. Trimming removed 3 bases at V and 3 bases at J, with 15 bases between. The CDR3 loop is CAISDITVNGYEQYF. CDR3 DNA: TGTGCCATCAGTGATATTACAGTAAATGGCTACGAGCAGTACTTC.

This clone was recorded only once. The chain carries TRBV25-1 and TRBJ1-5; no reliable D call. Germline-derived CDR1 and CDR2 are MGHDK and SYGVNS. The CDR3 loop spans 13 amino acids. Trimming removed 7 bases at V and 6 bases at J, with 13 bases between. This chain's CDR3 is CASTDGESQPQHF. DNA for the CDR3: TGTGCCAGCACCGATGGGGAGAGTCAGCCCCAGCATTTT.

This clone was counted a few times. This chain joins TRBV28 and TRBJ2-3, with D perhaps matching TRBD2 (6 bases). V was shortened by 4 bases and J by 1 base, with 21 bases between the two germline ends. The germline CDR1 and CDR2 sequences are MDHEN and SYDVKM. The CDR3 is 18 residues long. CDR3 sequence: CASSCLVGGAAGTDTQYF. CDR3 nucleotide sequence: TGTGCCAGCAGTTGCCTAGTCGGAGGGGCTGCAGGCACAGATACGCAGTATTTT.

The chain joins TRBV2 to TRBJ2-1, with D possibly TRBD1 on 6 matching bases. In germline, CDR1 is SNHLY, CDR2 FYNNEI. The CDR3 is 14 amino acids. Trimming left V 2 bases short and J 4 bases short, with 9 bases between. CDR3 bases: TGTGCCAGCAGTGAAAGACAGGAGTACAATGAGCAGTTCTTC. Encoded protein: CASSERQEYNEQFF.

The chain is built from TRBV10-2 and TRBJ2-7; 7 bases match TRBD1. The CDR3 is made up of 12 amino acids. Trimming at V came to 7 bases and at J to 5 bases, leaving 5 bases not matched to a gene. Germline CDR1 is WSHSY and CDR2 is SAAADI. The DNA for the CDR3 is TGCGCCAGCAAAGTCACAGGGGACGAGCAGTACTTC. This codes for CASKVTGDEQYF.

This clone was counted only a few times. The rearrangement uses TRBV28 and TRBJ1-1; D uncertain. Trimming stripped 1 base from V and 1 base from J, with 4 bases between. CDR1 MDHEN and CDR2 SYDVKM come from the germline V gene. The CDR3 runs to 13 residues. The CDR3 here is CASSLSGNTEAFF. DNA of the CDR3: TGTGCCAGCAGTTTATCGGGGAACACTGAAGCTTTCTTT. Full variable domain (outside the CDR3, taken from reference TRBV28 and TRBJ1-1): DVKVTQSSRYLVKRTGEKVFLECVQDMDHENMFWYRQDPGLGLRLIYFSYDVKMKEKGDIPEGYSVSREKKERFSLILESASTNQTSMYLCASSLSGNTEAFFGQGTRLTVV.

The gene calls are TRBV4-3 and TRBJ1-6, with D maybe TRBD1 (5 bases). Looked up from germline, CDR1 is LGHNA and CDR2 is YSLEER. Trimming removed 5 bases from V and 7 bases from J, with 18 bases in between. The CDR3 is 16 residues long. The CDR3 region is CASSERVTGANSPLHF. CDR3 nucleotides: TGCGCCAGCAGCGAAAGGGTGACCGGGGCAAATTCACCCCTCCACTTT.